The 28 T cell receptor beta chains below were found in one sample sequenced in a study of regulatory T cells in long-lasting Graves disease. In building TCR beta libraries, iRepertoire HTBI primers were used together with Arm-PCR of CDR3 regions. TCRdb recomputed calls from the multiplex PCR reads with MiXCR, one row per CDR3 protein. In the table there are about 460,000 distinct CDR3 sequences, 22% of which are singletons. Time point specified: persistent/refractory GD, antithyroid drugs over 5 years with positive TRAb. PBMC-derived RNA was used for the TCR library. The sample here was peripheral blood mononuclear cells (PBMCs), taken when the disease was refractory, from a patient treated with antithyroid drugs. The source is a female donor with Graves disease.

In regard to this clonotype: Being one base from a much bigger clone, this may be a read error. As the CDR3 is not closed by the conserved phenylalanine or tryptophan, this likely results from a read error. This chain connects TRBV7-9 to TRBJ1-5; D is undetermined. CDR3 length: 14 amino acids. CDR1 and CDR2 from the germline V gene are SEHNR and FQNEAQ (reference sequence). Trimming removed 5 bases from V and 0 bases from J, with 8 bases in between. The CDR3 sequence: CASSPPGSNQPQHL. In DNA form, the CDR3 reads TGTGCCAGCAGCCCCCCCGGTAGCAATCAGCCCCAGCATCTT.

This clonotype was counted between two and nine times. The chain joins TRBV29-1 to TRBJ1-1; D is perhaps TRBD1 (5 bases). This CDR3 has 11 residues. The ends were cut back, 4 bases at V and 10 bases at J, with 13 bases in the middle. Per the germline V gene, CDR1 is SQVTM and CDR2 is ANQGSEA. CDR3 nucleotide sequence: TGCAGCGTTGTGGGGGGGGGGTTAGCTTTCTTT. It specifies CSVVGGGLAFF.

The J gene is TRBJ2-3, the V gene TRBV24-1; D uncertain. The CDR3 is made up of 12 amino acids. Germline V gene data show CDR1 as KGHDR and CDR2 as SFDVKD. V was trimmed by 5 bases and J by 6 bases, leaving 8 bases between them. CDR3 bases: TGTGCCACCAGTGTCTCCGGGGATACGCAGTATTTT. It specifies CATSVSGDTQYF.

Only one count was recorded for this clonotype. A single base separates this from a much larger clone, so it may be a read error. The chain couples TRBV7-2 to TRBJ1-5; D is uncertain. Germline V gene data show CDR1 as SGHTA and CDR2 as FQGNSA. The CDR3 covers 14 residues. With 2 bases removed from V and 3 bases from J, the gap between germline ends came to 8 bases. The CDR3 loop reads CASSLTENNQPQHF. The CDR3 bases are TGTGCCAGCAGCTTAACCGAGAACAATCAGCCCCAGCATTTT.

The CDR3 DNA reads as TGTGCCAGTAGTATGCCGCTCAGTGTTGATTCACCCCTCCACTTT. It translates to CASSMPLSVDSPLHF. J is TRBJ1-6 and V is TRBV19, with D uncertain. V lost 3 bases and J 8 bases, leaving 14 bases between the germline ends. The CDR3 spans 15 residues. CDR1 and CDR2 (germline): LNHDA, SQIVND (reference sequence). Full variable domain (outside the CDR3, taken from reference TRBV19 and TRBJ1-6): DGGITQSPKYLFRKEGQNVTLSCEQNLNHDAMYWYRQDPGQGLRLIYYSQIVNDFQKGDIAEGYSVSREKKESFPLTVTSAQKNPTAFYLCASSMPLSVDSPLHFGNGTRLTVT.

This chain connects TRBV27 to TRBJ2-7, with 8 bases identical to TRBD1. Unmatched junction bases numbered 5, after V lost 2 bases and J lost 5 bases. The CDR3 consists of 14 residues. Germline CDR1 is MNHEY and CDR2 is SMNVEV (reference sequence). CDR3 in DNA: TGTGCCAGCAGTTTAATGGACAGGGTAGACGAGCAGTACTTC. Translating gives CASSLMDRVDEQYF.

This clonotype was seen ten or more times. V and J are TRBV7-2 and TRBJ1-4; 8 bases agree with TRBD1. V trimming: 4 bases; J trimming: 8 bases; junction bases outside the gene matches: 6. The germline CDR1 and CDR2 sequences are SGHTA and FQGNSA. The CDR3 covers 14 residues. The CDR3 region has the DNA TGTGCCAGCAGCTCCGGACAGGGCCCAGAAAAACTGTTTTTT. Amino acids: CASSSGQGPEKLFF. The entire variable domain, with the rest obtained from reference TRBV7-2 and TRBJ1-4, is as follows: GAGVSQSPSNKVTEKGKDVELRCDPISGHTALYWYRQSLGQGLEFLIYFQGNSAPDKSGLPSDRFSAERTGGSVSTLTIQRTQQEDSAVYLCASSSGQGPEKLFFGSGTQLSVL.

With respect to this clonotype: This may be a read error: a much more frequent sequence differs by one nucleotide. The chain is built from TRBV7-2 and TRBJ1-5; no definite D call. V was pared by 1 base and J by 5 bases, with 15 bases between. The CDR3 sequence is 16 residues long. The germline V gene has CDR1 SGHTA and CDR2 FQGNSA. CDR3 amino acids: CASSLVPGLGDQPQHF. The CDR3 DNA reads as TGTGCCAGCAGCTTAGTCCCGGGGTTGGGCGATCAGCCCCAGCATTTT.

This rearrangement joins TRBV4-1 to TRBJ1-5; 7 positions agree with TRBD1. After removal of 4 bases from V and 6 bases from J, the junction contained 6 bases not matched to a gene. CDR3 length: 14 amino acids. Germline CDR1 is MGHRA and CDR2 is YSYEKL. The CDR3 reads CASSPGQFRQPQHF. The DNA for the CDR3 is TGCGCCAGCAGCCCGGGACAGTTCCGTCAGCCCCAGCATTTT.

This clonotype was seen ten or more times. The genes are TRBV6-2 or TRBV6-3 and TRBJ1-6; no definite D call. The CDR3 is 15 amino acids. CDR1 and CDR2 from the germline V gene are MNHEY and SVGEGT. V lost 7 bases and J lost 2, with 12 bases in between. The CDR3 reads CASNHRSPYNSPLHF. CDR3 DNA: TGTGCCAGCAACCACCGGAGCCCCTATAATTCACCCCTCCACTTT.

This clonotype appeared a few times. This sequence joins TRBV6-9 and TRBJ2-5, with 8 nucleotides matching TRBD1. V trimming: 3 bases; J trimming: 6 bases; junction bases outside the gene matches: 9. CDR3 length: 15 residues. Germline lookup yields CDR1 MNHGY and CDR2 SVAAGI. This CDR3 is CASSYSGTGLKTQYF. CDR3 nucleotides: TGTGCCAGCAGTTACTCAGGGACAGGTCTCAAGACCCAGTACTTC.

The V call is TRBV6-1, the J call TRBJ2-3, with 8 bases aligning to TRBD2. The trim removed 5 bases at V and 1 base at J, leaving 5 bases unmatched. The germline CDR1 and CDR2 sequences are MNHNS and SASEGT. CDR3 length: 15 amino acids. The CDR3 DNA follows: TGTGCCAGCAGTCCGGGGACTAGACGCACAGATACGCAGTATTTT. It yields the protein CASSPGTRRTDTQYF.

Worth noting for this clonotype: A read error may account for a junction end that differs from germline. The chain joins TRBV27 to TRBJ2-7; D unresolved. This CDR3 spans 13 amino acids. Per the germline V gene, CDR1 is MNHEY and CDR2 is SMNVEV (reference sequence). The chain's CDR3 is CASSLAPSCEQYF. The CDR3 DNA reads TGTGCCAGCAGTTTAGCCCCATCCTGCGAGCAGTACTTC.

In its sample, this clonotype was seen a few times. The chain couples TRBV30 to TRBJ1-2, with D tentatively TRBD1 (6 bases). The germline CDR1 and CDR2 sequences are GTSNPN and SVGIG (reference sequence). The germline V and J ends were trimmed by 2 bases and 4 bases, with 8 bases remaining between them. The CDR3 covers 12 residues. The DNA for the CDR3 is TGTGCCTGGAGTTTGACAGGCTATGGCTACACCTTC. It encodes CAWSLTGYGYTF. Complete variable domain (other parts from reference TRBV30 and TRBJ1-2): SQTIHQWPATLVQPVGSPLSLECTVEGTSNPNLYWYRQAAGRGLQLLFYSVGIGQISSEVPQNLSASRPQDRQFILSSKKLLLSDSGFYLCAWSLTGYGYTFGSGTRLTVV.

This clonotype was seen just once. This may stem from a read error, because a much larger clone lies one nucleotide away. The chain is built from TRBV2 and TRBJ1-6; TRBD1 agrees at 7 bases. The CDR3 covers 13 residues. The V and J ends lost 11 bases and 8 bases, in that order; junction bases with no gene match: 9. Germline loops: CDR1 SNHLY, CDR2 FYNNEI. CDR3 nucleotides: TGTGCCGGCAACCACGACAGGGATTCACCCCTCCACTTT. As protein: CAGNHDRDSPLHF.

CDR3 residues: CSVGRDLNYGYTF. As DNA, the CDR3 is TGCAGCGTTGGCCGGGACCTTAACTATGGCTACACCTTC. The rearrangement links TRBV29-1 to TRBJ1-2; tentative D call: TRBD1 (5 bases). From germline, CDR1 is SQVTM and CDR2 ANQGSEA. V dropped 4 bases and J dropped 1 base, with 10 bases sitting between them. The CDR3 has 13 amino acids.

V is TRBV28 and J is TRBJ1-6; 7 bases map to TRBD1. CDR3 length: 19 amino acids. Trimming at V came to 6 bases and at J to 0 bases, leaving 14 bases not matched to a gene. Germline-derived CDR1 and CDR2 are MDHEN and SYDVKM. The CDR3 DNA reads TGTGCCAGCAGCCCGACAGGGAGACCCCCTAGCTCCTATAATTCACCCCTCCACTTT. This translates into CASSPTGRPPSSYNSPLHF.

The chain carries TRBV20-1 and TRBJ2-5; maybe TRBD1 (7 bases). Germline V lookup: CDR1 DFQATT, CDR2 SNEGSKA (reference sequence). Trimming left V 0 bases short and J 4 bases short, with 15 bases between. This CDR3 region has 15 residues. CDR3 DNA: TGCAGTGCTAGAGATGGCAGGCGGGACAGAGAGACCCAGTACTTC. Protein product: CSARDGRRDRETQYF.

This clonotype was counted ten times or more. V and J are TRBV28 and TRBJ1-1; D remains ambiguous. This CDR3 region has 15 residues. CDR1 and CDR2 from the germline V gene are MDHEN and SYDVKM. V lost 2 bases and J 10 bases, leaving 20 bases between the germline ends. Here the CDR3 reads CASSLPPDGGPGAFF. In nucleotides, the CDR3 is TGTGCCAGCAGTTTACCTCCCGACGGCGGTCCGGGAGCTTTCTTT.

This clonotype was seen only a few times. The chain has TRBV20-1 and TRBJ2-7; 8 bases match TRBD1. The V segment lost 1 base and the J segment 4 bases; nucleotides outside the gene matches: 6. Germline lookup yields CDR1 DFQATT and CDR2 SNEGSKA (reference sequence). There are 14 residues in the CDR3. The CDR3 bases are TGCAGTGCTAGAGGATGGACAGGGAGGTACGAGCAGTACTTC. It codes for CSARGWTGRYEQYF.

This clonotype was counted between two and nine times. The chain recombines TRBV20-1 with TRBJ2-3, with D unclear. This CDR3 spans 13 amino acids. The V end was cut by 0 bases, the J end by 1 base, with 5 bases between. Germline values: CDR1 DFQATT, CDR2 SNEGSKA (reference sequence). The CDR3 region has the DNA TGCAGTGCTAGAGAGGTTGGCACAGATACGCAGTATTTT. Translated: CSAREVGTDTQYF.

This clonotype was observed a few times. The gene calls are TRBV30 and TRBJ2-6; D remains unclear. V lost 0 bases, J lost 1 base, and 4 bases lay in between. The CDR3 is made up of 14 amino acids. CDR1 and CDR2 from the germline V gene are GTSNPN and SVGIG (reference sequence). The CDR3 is CAWSVLSGANVLTF. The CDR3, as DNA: TGTGCCTGGAGTGTTTTATCTGGGGCCAACGTCCTGACTTTC. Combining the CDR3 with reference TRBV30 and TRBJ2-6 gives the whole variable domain SQTIHQWPATLVQPVGSPLSLECTVEGTSNPNLYWYRQAAGRGLQLLFYSVGIGQISSEVPQNLSASRPQDRQFILSSKKLLLSDSGFYLCAWSVLSGANVLTFGAGSRLTVL.

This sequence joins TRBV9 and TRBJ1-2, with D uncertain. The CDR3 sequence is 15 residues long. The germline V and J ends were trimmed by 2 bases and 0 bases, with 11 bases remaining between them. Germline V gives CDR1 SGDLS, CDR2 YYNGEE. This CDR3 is CASSVMTEANYGYTF. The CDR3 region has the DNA TGTGCCAGCAGCGTGATGACCGAGGCTAACTATGGCTACACCTTC.

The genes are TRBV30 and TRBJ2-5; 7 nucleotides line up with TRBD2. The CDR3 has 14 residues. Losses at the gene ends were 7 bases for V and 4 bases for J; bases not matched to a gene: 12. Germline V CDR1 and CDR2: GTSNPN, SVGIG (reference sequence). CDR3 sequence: CASRREQSGETQYF. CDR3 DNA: TGTGCCTCTCGGCGGGAGCAATCAGGAGAGACCCAGTACTTC.

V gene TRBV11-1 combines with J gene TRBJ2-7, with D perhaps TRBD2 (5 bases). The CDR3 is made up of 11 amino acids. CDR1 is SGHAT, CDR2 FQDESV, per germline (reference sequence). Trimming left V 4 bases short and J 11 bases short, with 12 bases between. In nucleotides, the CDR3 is TGTGCCAGCAGCTCCGGGGTATTGGAGTACTTC. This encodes CASSSGVLEYF.

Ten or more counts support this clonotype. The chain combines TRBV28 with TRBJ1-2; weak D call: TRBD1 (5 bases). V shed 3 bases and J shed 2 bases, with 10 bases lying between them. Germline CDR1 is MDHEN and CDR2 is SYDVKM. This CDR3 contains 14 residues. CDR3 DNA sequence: TGTGCCAGCAGTTTTCCGGGACCCAACTATGGCTACACCTTC. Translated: CASSFPGPNYGYTF.

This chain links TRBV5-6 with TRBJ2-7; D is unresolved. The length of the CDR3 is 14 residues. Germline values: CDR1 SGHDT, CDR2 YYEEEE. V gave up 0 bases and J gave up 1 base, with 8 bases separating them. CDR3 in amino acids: CASSLGPQSYEQYF. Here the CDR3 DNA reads TGTGCCAGCAGCTTGGGACCCCAGTCCTACGAGCAGTACTTC.

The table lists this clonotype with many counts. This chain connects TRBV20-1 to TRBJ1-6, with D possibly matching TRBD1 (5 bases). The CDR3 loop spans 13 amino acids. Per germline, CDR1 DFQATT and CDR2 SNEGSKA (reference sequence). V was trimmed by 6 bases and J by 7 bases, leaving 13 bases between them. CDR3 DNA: TGCAGTGCCAGGGCCGGGGACAATTCACCCCTCCACTTT. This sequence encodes CSARAGDNSPLHF.